The 30 T cell receptor beta chains in this list originate from one sample, sequenced in a study of T cell responses to AZD1222 COVID-19 vaccine. TCRdb keeps only in-frame clones here, not all; method: immunoSEQ multiplex PCR. The sample has about 85,000 clones; approximately 89% are singletons. The sample in question was peripheral blood, obtained on day 0 of AZD1222 vaccination. These receptors were collected from an adult in good health.

This clone appeared once. V gene TRBV5-6 combines with J gene TRBJ1-1; D not certain. Trimming removed 10 bases from V and 2 bases from J, with 12 bases in between. Per the germline V gene, CDR1 is SGHDT and CDR2 is YYEEEE. This CDR3 spans 12 amino acids. This CDR3 is CASRRVNTEAFF. CDR3 DNA sequence: TGTGCCTCTCGACGGGTAAACACTGAAGCTTTCTTT. Together with reference TRBV5-6 and TRBJ1-1, the CDR3 gives the full variable domain: DAGVTQSPTHLIKTRGQQVTLRCSPKSGHDTVSWYQQALGQGPQFIFQYYEEEERQRGNFPDRFSGHQFPNYSSELNVNALLLGDSALYLCASRRVNTEAFFGQGTRLTVV.

The chain couples TRBV19 to TRBJ2-1, with 12 bases identical to TRBD1. With V trimmed by 4 bases and J by 6 bases, 16 bases remained unmatched. This CDR3 has 19 residues. Per germline, CDR1 LNHDA and CDR2 SQIVND (reference sequence). CDR3 protein: CASSRRDRGRRSARNEQFF. The DNA for the CDR3 is TGTGCCAGTAGTAGAAGGGACAGGGGGCGTAGGTCAGCACGCAATGAGCAGTTCTTC.

In its sample, this clone was seen once. This rearrangement joins TRBV27 to TRBJ2-2; maybe TRBD2 (6 bases). Germline values: CDR1 MNHEY, CDR2 SMNVEV (reference sequence). This CDR3 is built from 15 residues. V lost 3 bases to trimming and J lost 2 bases, with 10 bases between them. CDR3 coding DNA: TGTGCCAGCAGTTTCGCGGGGAGCAACACCGGGGAGCTGTTTTTT. Translated, it gives CASSFAGSNTGELFF.

The rearrangement uses TRBV12-3 or TRBV12-4 and TRBJ2-7, with D possibly being TRBD1 (5 bases). This CDR3 is 13 amino acids long. V was clipped by 8 bases and J by 3 bases, with 14 bases between them. The CDR3 DNA reads as TGTGCCAGCCGGGCGCGGCAGGGCTACGAGCAGTACTTC. The encoded protein is CASRARQGYEQYF.

CDR3: CASSQTGTGASIGGYTF. For the CDR3, the DNA is TGTGCCAGCAGCCAGACCGGGACAGGGGCTTCTATTGGTGGCTACACCTTC. This chain uses TRBV11-2 with TRBJ1-2; 10 nucleotides agree with TRBD1. This CDR3 comprises 17 residues. V lost 5 bases to trimming and J lost 7 bases; unmatched junction nucleotides: 16. CDR1 and CDR2 from the germline V gene are SGHAT and FQNNGV.

J is TRBJ2-5 and V is TRBV19; D might be TRBD2 (6 bases). CDR1 is LNHDA and CDR2 is SQIVND in the germline V gene (reference sequence). Trimming removed 10 bases from V and 5 bases from J, with 14 bases in between. The CDR3 loop spans 12 amino acids. CDR3 region: CATRGGKETQYF. CDR3 DNA: TGTGCCACAAGAGGAGGGAAGGAGACCCAGTACTTC. The whole variable domain, filled in from reference TRBV19 and TRBJ2-5, reads DGGITQSPKYLFRKEGQNVTLSCEQNLNHDAMYWYRQDPGQGLRLIYYSQIVNDFQKGDIAEGYSVSREKKESFPLTVTSAQKNPTAFYLCATRGGKETQYFGPGTRLLVL.

This chain links TRBV15 with TRBJ1-4; D gene ambiguous. Per the germline V gene, CDR1 is LNHNV and CDR2 is YYDKDF (reference sequence). The CDR3 spans 15 residues. The V end lost 4 bases, the J end lost 7 bases, and 16 bases lay between the germline ends. This CDR3 is CATSNRGLRGEKLFF. CDR3 DNA: TGTGCCACCAGCAACCGCGGGCTCCGGGGTGAAAAACTGTTTTTT.

The genes are TRBV7-9 and TRBJ1-1; D uncertain. The CDR3 extends over 15 amino acids. Germline V gives CDR1 SEHNR, CDR2 FQNEAQ (reference sequence). Trimming removed 4 bases at V and 0 bases at J, with 12 bases between. The CDR3 sequence is CASSSEGLMNTEAFF. CDR3 sequence (DNA): TGTGCCAGCAGCTCAGAAGGGCTTATGAACACTGAAGCTTTCTTT. Full variable domain (outside the CDR3, taken from reference TRBV7-9 and TRBJ1-1): DTGVSQNPRHKITKRGQNVTFRCDPISEHNRLYWYRQTLGQGPEFLTYFQNEAQLEKSRLLSDRFSAERPKGSFSTLEIQRTEQGDSAMYLCASSSEGLMNTEAFFGQGTRLTVV.

This clone was seen only once. The chain carries TRBV10-2 and TRBJ1-6; no reliable D call. Germline CDR1 WSHSY, CDR2 SAAADI. Trimming cost V 4 bases and J 7 bases, with 14 bases left between them. CDR3 length: 15 residues. The DNA for the CDR3 is TGCGCCAGCAGTGTAGGCTATCCTAGGAATTCACCCCTCCACTTT. Translated, it gives CASSVGYPRNSPLHF.

The chain carries TRBV30 and TRBJ1-2; possibly TRBD1 for D (6 bases). The CDR3 runs 13 residues. The V gene lost 0 bases and the J gene lost 7 bases, with 12 bases spanning the gap. The V gene's germline CDR1 is GTSNPN and CDR2 SVGIG (reference sequence). In DNA, the CDR3 is TGTGCCTGGAGTGTACTACAGGGTGCTGGCTACACCTTC. Protein product: CAWSVLQGAGYTF.

V is TRBV5-5 and J is TRBJ2-1; D call uncertain. CDR3 length: 17 amino acids. Germline V gives CDR1 SGHKS, CDR2 YYEKEE (reference sequence). Trimming took off 1 base at V and 1 base at J, with 15 bases between the two ends. CDR3 nucleotides: TGTGCCAGCAGCTTGAGCTTTCCAGGACCATCCTACAATGAGCAGTTCTTC. Its translation: CASSLSFPGPSYNEQFF.

The V gene is TRBV30, the J gene TRBJ1-4; TRBD1 matches at 7 bases. Looked up from germline, CDR1 is GTSNPN and CDR2 is SVGIG (reference sequence). The CDR3 is 15 residues long. V gave up 1 base and J gave up 2 bases; unmatched junction bases: 4. This CDR3 is CAWSGHRGTNEKLFF. As DNA, the CDR3 is TGTGCCTGGAGTGGACACAGGGGTACTAATGAAAAACTGTTTTTT.

The J gene is TRBJ1-5, the V gene TRBV5-4, with D possibly TRBD1 on 5 matching bases. The CDR3 loop spans 15 amino acids. The ends were cut back, 1 base at V and 4 bases at J, with 12 bases in the middle. The germline CDR1 and CDR2 sequences are SGHNT and YYREEE (reference sequence). This CDR3 reads CASSLYGAGNQPQHF. CDR3 nucleotide sequence: TGTGCCAGCAGCTTGTATGGGGCAGGGAATCAGCCCCAGCATTTT. Combining the CDR3 with reference TRBV5-4 and TRBJ1-5 gives the whole variable domain ETGVTQSPTHLIKTRGQQVTLRCSSQSGHNTVSWYQQALGQGPQFIFQYYREEENGRGNFPPRFSGLQFPNYSSELNVNALELDDSALYLCASSLYGAGNQPQHFGDGTRLSIL.

As concerns this clone: Other DNA sequences within the sample encode an identical CDR3. The CDR3 loop is CASSQEVGGAKNIQYF. As DNA, the CDR3 is TGTGCCAGCAGCCAAGAGGTCGGGGGAGCCAAAAACATTCAGTACTTC. The chain joins TRBV14 to TRBJ2-4; possibly TRBD2 for D (6 bases). CDR3 length equals 16 residues. Trimming removed 0 bases at V and 0 bases at J, with 9 bases between. Germline V lookup: CDR1 SGHDN, CDR2 FVKESK.

CDR3 nucleotides: TGTGCCACCAGCAGCGTAGGAGACCAGCCCCAGCATTTT. It specifies CATSSVGDQPQHF. The chain recombines TRBV15 with TRBJ1-5; D not certain. Trimming pared 3 bases from V and 7 bases from J, leaving 10 bases between. This CDR3 contains 13 residues. Germline values: CDR1 LNHNV, CDR2 YYDKDF (reference sequence). The full variable domain, in which reference TRBV15 and TRBJ1-5 provide the parts outside the CDR3, is DAMVIQNPRYQVTQFGKPVTLSCSQTLNHNVMYWYQQKSSQAPKLLFHYYDKDFNNEADTPDNFQSRRPNTSFCFLDIRSPGLGDTAMYLCATSSVGDQPQHFGDGTRLSIL.

Points on this clone: The sample carries other DNA sequences with the same CDR3. The chain couples TRBV7-7 to TRBJ2-5, with 12 bases identical to TRBD2. Germline CDR1 is SSHAT and CDR2 is FNYEAQ (reference sequence). The CDR3 runs to 16 residues. Trimming removed 5 bases from V and 2 bases from J; junction bases left unmatched: 6. The DNA for the CDR3 is TGTGCCAGCAGCCTCGGACTAGCGGGACTTCAAGAGACCCAGTACTTC. Residues: CASSLGLAGLQETQYF.

The chain has TRBV7-2 and TRBJ2-2, with TRBD1 as a possible D gene (6 bases). In germline, CDR1 is SGHTA, CDR2 FQGNSA. V lost 0 bases to trimming and J lost 3 bases, with 8 bases between them. This CDR3 spans 15 amino acids. CDR3 bases: TGTGCCAGCAGCTTAGCAGGGGGATACACCGGGGAGCTGTTTTTT. Protein: CASSLAGGYTGELFF. The full variable domain, rest sourced from reference TRBV7-2 and TRBJ2-2, is GAGVSQSPSNKVTEKGKDVELRCDPISGHTALYWYRQSLGQGLEFLIYFQGNSAPDKSGLPSDRFSAERTGGSVSTLTIQRTQQEDSAVYLCASSLAGGYTGELFFGEGSRLTVL.

The J gene is TRBJ1-1, the V gene TRBV27, with D possibly TRBD1 on 6 matching bases. The CDR3 spans 15 residues. Trimming cost V 5 bases and J 1 base, with 14 bases left between them. CDR1 is MNHEY and CDR2 is SMNVEV in the germline V gene (reference sequence). The CDR3 spells CASSPTTGRNTEAFF. The CDR3 nucleotides are TGTGCCAGCAGTCCGACGACAGGACGGAACACTGAAGCTTTCTTT.

The chain links TRBV2 to TRBJ1-5; 7 bases agree with TRBD1. The CDR3 loop spans 14 amino acids. The V segment lost 5 bases and the J segment 6 bases; nucleotides outside the gene matches: 7. Per germline, CDR1 SNHLY and CDR2 FYNNEI. CDR3 sequence reads: CASSPGGGGQPQHF. CDR3 in DNA: TGTGCCAGCAGTCCAGGGGGTGGGGGTCAGCCCCAGCATTTT.

This clone was seen just once. The genes are TRBV6-5 and TRBJ1-1; unclear D gene. V lost 0 bases, J lost 4 bases, and 9 bases lay in between. From germline, CDR1 is MNHEY and CDR2 SVGAGI. The CDR3 spans 14 residues. CDR3 residues: CASSYSKGPTEAFF. The CDR3, as DNA: TGTGCCAGCAGTTACTCCAAGGGTCCCACTGAAGCTTTCTTT.

This chain joins TRBV7-2 and TRBJ1-1; D not certain. The germline V and J ends were trimmed by 4 bases and 4 bases, with 16 bases remaining between them. This CDR3 is built from 15 residues. Germline V lookup: CDR1 SGHTA, CDR2 FQGNSA. CDR3 in DNA: TGTGCCAGCAGCTCGTCGGCGGGGTTTAGCACTGAAGCTTTCTTT. Its translation is CASSSSAGFSTEAFF.

The count of this clone is one. This rearrangement joins TRBV2 to TRBJ2-4, with 9 positions matching TRBD1. CDR1 is SNHLY and CDR2 is FYNNEI in the germline V gene. V shed 3 bases, J shed 13 bases, and the junction held 4 bases outside the gene matches. The CDR3 runs to 12 residues. The CDR3 nucleotides are TGTGCCAGCAGTGAGCTCGGGACAGGGCAGTACTTC. Translation: CASSELGTGQYF.

The gene calls are TRBV6-5 and TRBJ1-1; the D gene is possibly TRBD1 (6 bases). Germline lookup yields CDR1 MNHEY and CDR2 SVGAGI. The CDR3 is 14 residues long. Trimming cost V 9 bases and J 1 base, with 15 bases left between them. The CDR3 here is CASSPVDRNTEAFF. The CDR3, as DNA: TGTGCCAGTAGCCCCGTGGACAGGAACACTGAAGCTTTCTTT.

The chain uses TRBV27 and TRBJ2-3, with D possibly TRBD1 on 5 matching bases. The germline gives CDR1 MNHEY, CDR2 SMNVEV (reference sequence). The CDR3 contains 14 residues. Trimming stripped 4 bases from V and 3 bases from J, with 11 bases between. The CDR3 is CASSSSGHTDTQYF. The CDR3, as DNA: TGTGCCAGCAGTTCTTCCGGACATACAGATACGCAGTATTTT.

The rearrangement links TRBV10-1 to TRBJ2-1; D is unresolved. The CDR3 covers 13 residues. The V and J ends lost 2 bases and 0 bases respectively, with 2 bases between them. The germline V gene encodes CDR1 WNHNN and CDR2 SYGVQD (reference sequence). The CDR3, as DNA: TGCGCCAGCAGTGAGAACTCCTACAATGAGCAGTTCTTC. Amino acids: CASSENSYNEQFF.

V gene TRBV30 combines with J gene TRBJ1-1, with a possible D match to TRBD1 (5 bases). V lost 2 bases to trimming and J lost 1 base, with 11 bases between them. CDR3 length: 14 residues. Germline assignment: CDR1 GTSNPN and CDR2 SVGIG (reference sequence). CDR3 loop: CAWSIGQGNTEAFF. The CDR3 DNA sequence: TGTGCCTGGAGTATAGGGCAGGGGAACACTGAAGCTTTCTTT.

This sequence joins TRBV27 and TRBJ2-2; no clear D gene. The germline V gene has CDR1 MNHEY and CDR2 SMNVEV (reference sequence). Trimming left V 4 bases short and J 2 bases short, with 8 bases between. The CDR3 loop spans 14 amino acids. CDR3: CASSWRPNTGELFF. The CDR3 DNA is TGTGCCAGCAGTTGGCGTCCAAACACCGGGGAGCTGTTTTTT.

The chain has TRBV15 and TRBJ2-7, with D perhaps matching TRBD2 (6 bases). Germline V gene sequence: CDR1 LNHNV, CDR2 YYDKDF (reference sequence). V lost 4 bases and J 0 bases, leaving 10 bases between the germline ends. This CDR3 has 14 amino acids. The CDR3 nucleotides are TGTGCCACCAGCAAGGGAGGATCCTCCTACGAGCAGTACTTC. As protein: CATSKGGSSYEQYF. The variable domain in full, completed from reference TRBV15 and TRBJ2-7, reads DAMVIQNPRYQVTQFGKPVTLSCSQTLNHNVMYWYQQKSSQAPKLLFHYYDKDFNNEADTPDNFQSRRPNTSFCFLDIRSPGLGDTAMYLCATSKGGSSYEQYFGPGTRLTVT.

The chain links TRBV30 to TRBJ1-6; D uncertain. Germline loops: CDR1 GTSNPN, CDR2 SVGIG (reference sequence). The CDR3 is made up of 12 amino acids. V lost 0 bases and J 13 bases, leaving 10 bases between the germline ends. The CDR3 region is CAWSVRPGPLHF. The CDR3, as DNA: TGTGCCTGGAGTGTCAGGCCCGGGCCCCTCCACTTT.

The V and J genes are TRBV6-5 and TRBJ1-2, with D hard to call. CDR1 and CDR2 (germline): MNHEY, SVGAGI. Trimming left V 8 bases short and J 3 bases short, with 13 bases between. The CDR3 has 13 residues. CDR3 sequence (DNA): TGTGCCAGCGGCTCGCCGGGTTACTATGGCTACACCTTC. Protein sequence: CASGSPGYYGYTF.